This T cell receptor beta chain came from a study of T-cell reconstitution after alpha-beta-depleted transplantation in children (dated by TCRdb to 2016 to 2017). Context from the whole study: The study quantitatively tracked T-cell immune reconstitution after TCRalphabeta/CD19-depleted allogeneic hematopoietic cell transplantation in children using TCR repertoire profiling. Overall study results and their limits: The frequencies of hyperexpanded clones fell over the following months, and after one year, T-cell counts and TCRbeta diversity were mostly attributed to newly produced T cells. The apparently early recovery of alphabetaT-cell counts about two months after transplant reportedly depended on only several hundred rapidly expanded clones that came from non-depleted graft cells. In some patients, the high TCRbeta diversity seen at day 60 was put down to recipient T cells and intrathymic progenitors that had survived conditioning.

The germline V gene provides CDR1 SGDLS and CDR2 YYNGEE. Reading from cysteine to phenylalanine, the CDR3 counts 14 amino acids. The retained sequence is limited to the CDR3, 42 bases, with the frame set at the first base. The treatment or condition label on this specimen signifies: allogeneic hematopoietic cell transplantation with graft depleted of TCRalphabeta T cells and CD19 B cells. The children who served as transplant recipients had been given grafts of TCRalphabeta/CD19-depleted allogeneic hematopoietic cells. There are many counts of this clonotype. Its antigen is not yet known. At one end, the junction sequence differs from germline, possibly due to a read error. The method behind the library was PCR. The reads were generated on an Illumina HiSeq 2500. To normalize quantification of the TCRbeta repertoire, the TCR libraries were built with molecular barcoding that relied on unique molecular identifiers. TCRdb reanalyzed the raw reads on its own, using fastp at Q25 for trimming and MiXCR for clone calling, and kept in-frame beta chains. Rows are combined by CDR3 protein, so each entry shows the most common genes and DNA. This sample comprises more than 400,000 distinct CDR3 sequences, about 10% of them detected only once. The ten biggest clones cover about 14% of the sample.

The sample was PBMCs, mostly from graft donor cells, taken 180 days after TCRalphabeta/CD19-depleted stem cell transplant. The TCR originated in a female patient aged 2 to 10 who had a stem cell transplant for aplastic anemia, so the T cells may come from the graft donor. This sequence uses TRBV9 and TRBJ2-3, with a tentative D gene TRBD2 over 5 matching bases. This receptor has the CDR3 CASSPRTGTDTQYF. The nucleotide sequence is given as TGCGCCAGCAGCCCCAGGACTGGCACAGATACGCAGTATTTT.